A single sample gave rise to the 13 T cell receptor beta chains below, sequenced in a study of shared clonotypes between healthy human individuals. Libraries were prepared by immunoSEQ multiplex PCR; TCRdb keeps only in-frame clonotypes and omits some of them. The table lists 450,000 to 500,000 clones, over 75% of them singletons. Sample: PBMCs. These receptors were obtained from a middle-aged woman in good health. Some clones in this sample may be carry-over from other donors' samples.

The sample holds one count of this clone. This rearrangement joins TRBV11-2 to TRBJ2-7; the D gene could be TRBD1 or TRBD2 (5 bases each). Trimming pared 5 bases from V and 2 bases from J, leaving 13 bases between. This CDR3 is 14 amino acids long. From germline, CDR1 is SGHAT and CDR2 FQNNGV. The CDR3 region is CASSPRGLTYEQYF. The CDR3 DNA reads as TGTGCCAGCAGCCCGAGGGGTCTGACCTACGAGCAGTACTTC.

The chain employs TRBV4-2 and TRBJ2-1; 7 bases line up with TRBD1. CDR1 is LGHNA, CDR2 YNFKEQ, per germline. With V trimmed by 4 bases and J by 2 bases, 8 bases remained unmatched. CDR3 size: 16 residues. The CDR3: CASSPPYRGTYNEQFF. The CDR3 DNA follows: TGTGCCAGCAGCCCACCCTACAGGGGTACCTACAATGAGCAGTTCTTC.

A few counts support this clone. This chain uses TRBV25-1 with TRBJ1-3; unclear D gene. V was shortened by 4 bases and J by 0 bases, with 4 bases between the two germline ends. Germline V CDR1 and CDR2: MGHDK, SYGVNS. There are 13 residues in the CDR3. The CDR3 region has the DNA TGTGCCAGCAGTGTATACTCTGGAAACACCATATATTTT. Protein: CASSVYSGNTIYF.

CDR3 DNA sequence: TGTGCCAGCTCACCACCTGTGACAGCGAACACCGGGGAGCTGTTTTTT. This translates into CASSPPVTANTGELFF. The chain has TRBV18 and TRBJ2-2; a possible D gene is TRBD1 (5 bases). The ends were cut back, 0 bases at V and 0 bases at J, with 8 bases in the middle. The germline V gene encodes CDR1 KGHSH and CDR2 LQKENI. The CDR3 is 16 residues long.

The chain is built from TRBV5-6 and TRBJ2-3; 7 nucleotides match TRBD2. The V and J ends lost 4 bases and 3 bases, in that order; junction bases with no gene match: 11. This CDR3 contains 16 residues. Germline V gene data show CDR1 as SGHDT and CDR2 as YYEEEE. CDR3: CASSPWDYRITDTQYF. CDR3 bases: TGTGCCAGCAGCCCCTGGGACTACAGAATAACAGATACGCAGTATTTT.

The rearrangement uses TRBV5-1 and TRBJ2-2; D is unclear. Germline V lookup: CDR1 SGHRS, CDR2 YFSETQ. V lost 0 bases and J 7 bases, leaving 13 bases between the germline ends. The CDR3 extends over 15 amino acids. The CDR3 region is CASSLVLGSSGELFF. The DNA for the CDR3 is TGCGCCAGCAGCTTGGTTTTGGGTTCGAGCGGGGAGCTGTTTTTT.

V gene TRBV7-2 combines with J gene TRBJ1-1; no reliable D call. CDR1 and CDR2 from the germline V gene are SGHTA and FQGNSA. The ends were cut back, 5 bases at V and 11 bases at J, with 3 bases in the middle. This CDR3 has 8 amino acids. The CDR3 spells CASSLAFF. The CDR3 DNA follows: TGTGCCAGCAGCCTCGCTTTCTTT. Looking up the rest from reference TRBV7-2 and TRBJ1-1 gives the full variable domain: GAGVSQSPSNKVTEKGKDVELRCDPISGHTALYWYRQSLGQGLEFLIYFQGNSAPDKSGLPSDRFSAERTGGSVSTLTIQRTQQEDSAVYLCASSLAFFGQGTRLTVV.

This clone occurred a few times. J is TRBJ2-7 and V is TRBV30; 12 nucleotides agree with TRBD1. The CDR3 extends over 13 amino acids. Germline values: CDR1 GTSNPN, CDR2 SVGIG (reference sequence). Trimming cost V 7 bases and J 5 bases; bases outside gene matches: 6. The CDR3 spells CAFRDRGHDEQYF. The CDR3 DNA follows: TGTGCCTTCCGGGACAGGGGGCACGACGAGCAGTACTTC.

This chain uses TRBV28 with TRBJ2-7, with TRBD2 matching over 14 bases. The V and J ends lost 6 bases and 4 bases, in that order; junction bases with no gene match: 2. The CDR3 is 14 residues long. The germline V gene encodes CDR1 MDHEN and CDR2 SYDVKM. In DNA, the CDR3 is TGTGCCAGCAGCCGGACTAGCGGGGGGTACGAGCAGTACTTC. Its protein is CASSRTSGGYEQYF.

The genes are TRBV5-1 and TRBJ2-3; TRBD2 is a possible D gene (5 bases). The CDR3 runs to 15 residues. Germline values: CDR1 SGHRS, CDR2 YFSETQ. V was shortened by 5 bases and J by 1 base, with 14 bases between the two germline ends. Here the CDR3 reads CASSGSGWGTDTQYF. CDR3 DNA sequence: TGCGCCAGCAGTGGAAGCGGATGGGGCACAGATACGCAGTATTTT.

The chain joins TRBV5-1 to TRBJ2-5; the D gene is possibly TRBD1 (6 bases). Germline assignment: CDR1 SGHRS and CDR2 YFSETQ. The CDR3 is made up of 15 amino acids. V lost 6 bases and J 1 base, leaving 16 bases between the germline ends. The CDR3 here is CASNMWTATQETQYF. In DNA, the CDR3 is TGCGCCAGCAACATGTGGACAGCCACCCAAGAGACCCAGTACTTC.

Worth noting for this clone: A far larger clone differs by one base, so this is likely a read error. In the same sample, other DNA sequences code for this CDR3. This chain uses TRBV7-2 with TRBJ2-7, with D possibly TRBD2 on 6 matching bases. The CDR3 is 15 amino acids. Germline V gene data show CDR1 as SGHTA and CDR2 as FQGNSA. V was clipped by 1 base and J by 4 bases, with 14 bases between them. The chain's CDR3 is CASSLGLGSGYEQYF. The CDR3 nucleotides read TGTGCCAGCAGCTTAGGACTAGGTTCGGGGTACGAGCAGTACTTC.

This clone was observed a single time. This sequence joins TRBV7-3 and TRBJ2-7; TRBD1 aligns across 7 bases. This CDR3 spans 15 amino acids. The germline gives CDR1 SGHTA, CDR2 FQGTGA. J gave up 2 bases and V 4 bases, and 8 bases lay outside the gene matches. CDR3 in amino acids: CASSSGQLLTYEQYF. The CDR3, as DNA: TGTGCCAGCAGCTCGGGACAGCTCCTTACCTACGAGCAGTACTTC.